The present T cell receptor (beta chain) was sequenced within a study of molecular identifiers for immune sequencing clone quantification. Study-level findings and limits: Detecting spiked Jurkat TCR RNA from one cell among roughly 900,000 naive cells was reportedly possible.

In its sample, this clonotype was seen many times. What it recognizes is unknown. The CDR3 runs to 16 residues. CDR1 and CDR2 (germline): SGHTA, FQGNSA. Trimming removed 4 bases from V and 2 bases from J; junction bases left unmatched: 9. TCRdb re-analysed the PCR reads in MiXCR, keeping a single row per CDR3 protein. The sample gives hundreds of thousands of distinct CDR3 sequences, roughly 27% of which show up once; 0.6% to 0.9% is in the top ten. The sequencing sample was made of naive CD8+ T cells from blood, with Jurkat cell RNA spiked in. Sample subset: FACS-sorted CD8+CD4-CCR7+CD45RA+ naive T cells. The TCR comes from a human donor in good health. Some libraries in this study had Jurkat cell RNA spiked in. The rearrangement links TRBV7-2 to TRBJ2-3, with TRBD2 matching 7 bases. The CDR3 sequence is CASSSAGGGNTDTQYF. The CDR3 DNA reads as TGTGCCAGCAGCTCCGCTGGCGGGGGAAACACAGATACGCAGTATTTT.